One and the same sample provided the 18 T cell receptor beta chains below, sequenced in a study of T-cell reconstitution after alpha-beta-depleted transplantation in children. Researchers prepared the TCRbeta library using unique molecular identifiers, the study reports. TCRdb re-derived calls from the PCR reads in MiXCR, one entry per CDR3 protein. This sample carries about 350,000 distinct CDR3 sequences, about 16% of them seen once, and the ten largest clones take roughly two fifths. The sample was PBMCs, mostly from graft donor cells, taken 360 days after TCRalphabeta/CD19-depleted stem cell transplant. Every receptor here comes from a male patient under 10 years old who had a stem cell transplant for acute lymphoblastic leukemia, so the T cells may come from the graft donor.

The table lists this clonotype with many counts. The chain links TRBV12-3 or TRBV12-4 to TRBJ2-1, with TRBD1 identical over 9 bases. This CDR3 is 14 amino acids long. V lost 7 bases, J lost 8 bases, and 9 bases stayed unmatched. CDR3 region: CASNRAGQGDEQFF. The CDR3 DNA reads TGTGCCAGCAATCGGGCGGGACAGGGCGATGAGCAGTTCTTC.

This sequence joins TRBV19 and TRBJ2-5; a weak D match, TRBD2 (6 bases). Trimming cost V 5 bases and J 4 bases, with 8 bases left between them. This CDR3 is 12 amino acids long. Germline V CDR1 and CDR2: LNHDA, SQIVND (reference sequence). The CDR3 DNA follows: TGTGCCAGTAGTTCAGCGGGAGAGACCCAGTACTTC. This gives the protein CASSSAGETQYF.

This clonotype has a handful of counts. The V call is TRBV12-3 or TRBV12-4, the J call TRBJ2-2; D not certain. This CDR3 has 11 residues. Between the trimmed V and J ends, which lost 8 bases and 2 bases, there was a span of 3 bases. The CDR3 DNA follows: TGTGCCAGCTTTAACACCGGGGAGCTGTTTTTT. Translation: CASFNTGELFF.

This clonotype was detected only a few times. This chain links TRBV28 with TRBJ2-7, with D possibly matching TRBD1 (5 bases). V lost 9 bases and J 3 bases, leaving 15 bases between the germline ends. Germline CDR1 reads MDHEN; CDR2 reads SYDVKM. The CDR3 runs to 13 residues. Here the CDR3 DNA reads TGTGCCAGTTCGTTTGTTGACAGCTACGAGCAGTACTTC. Protein sequence: CASSFVDSYEQYF.

CDR3 residues: CASSLGQALTDTQYF. The CDR3 DNA follows: TGTGCCAGCAGTTTGGGACAGGCGCTCACAGATACGCAGTATTTT. The V gene is TRBV28, the J gene TRBJ2-3; TRBD1 matches 8 bases. V dropped 3 bases and J dropped 2; count of bases not matched to a gene: 4. Germline CDR1 and CDR2: MDHEN and SYDVKM. The CDR3 runs to 15 residues.

The chain links TRBV28 to TRBJ2-2; the match to TRBD2 covers 10 bases. The ends lost 5 bases at V and 5 bases at J; junction bases unmatched: 5. In germline, CDR1 is MDHEN, CDR2 SYDVKM. This CDR3 has 15 residues. Here the CDR3 reads CASSPRLAGTGELFF. The DNA of the CDR3 is TGTGCCAGCAGTCCACGACTAGCGGGTACCGGGGAGCTGTTTTTT.

The chain recombines TRBV20-1 with TRBJ2-7; TRBD2 agrees at 12 bases. This CDR3 region has 14 residues. V was pared by 6 bases and J by 2 bases, with 5 bases of the junction left unmatched. Germline CDR1 and CDR2: DFQATT and SNEGSKA (reference sequence). The CDR3 nucleotides are TGCAGTGCACGGACTAGCGGGACCGCCTACGAGCAGTACTTC. Residues: CSARTSGTAYEQYF.

The chain employs TRBV12-3 or TRBV12-4 and TRBJ2-1; D gene uncertain. Deletions cut 7 bases from V and 5 bases from J, with 12 bases between. The CDR3 is made up of 13 amino acids. CDR3 nucleotide sequence: TGTGCCAGCATTAACAGCTACAACAATGAGCAGTTCTTC. This encodes CASINSYNNEQFF.

This clonotype was counted between two and nine times. A read error is likely, as this CDR3 ends without the conserved phenylalanine or tryptophan. No DNA is shown, since the ends of the CDR3 on it are uncertain; the CDR3 is the one TCRdb lists. The V and J genes are TRBV28 and TRBJ2-7; the tabulated D call, TRBD2, remains unverified against the DNA. Germline V gene lookup returns CDR1 MDHEN and CDR2 SYDVKM. The CDR3 numbers 11 amino acids, ends counted. This chain's CDR3 is CASSSTSGREI.

In this sample, this clonotype turned up many times. The gene calls are TRBV7-9 and TRBJ2-7; D possibly corresponds to TRBD2 (6 bases). This CDR3 spans 14 amino acids. V was cut by 2 bases and J by 6 bases, with 14 bases left in between. CDR1 and CDR2 from the germline V gene are SEHNR and FQNEAQ (reference sequence). The CDR3 DNA follows: TGTGCCAGCAGCTTAACGACTAGTTTATTCGAGCAGTACTTC. Translating it yields CASSLTTSLFEQYF.

This clonotype was detected ten times or more. This chain joins TRBV5-1 and TRBJ2-1; D is undetermined. The CDR3 is 13 residues long. Trimming removed 2 bases from V and 9 bases from J, with 12 bases in between. Looked up from germline, CDR1 is SGHRS and CDR2 is YFSETQ. For the CDR3, the DNA is TGCGCCAGCAGCTTAATAGTCAAGGGTGAGCAGTTCTTC. Its protein is CASSLIVKGEQFF.

This clonotype was counted many times. The chain carries TRBV29-1 and TRBJ2-3, with 10 bases fitting TRBD2. Germline CDR1 and CDR2: SQVTM and ANQGSEA. The junction had 4 bases not matched to a gene; V was cut back by 5 bases and J by 2 bases. The CDR3 consists of 14 residues. This CDR3 reads CSVQSGRATDTQYF. The CDR3 coding sequence is TGCAGCGTTCAAAGCGGGAGGGCCACAGATACGCAGTATTTT.

Concerning this clonotype itself: A much more abundant neighbour one base away suggests this may be a read error. The CDR3 region is CSARDRWTSGSPYEQYF. CDR3 DNA: TGCAGTGCTAGAGATCGCTGGACTAGCGGGAGTCCCTACGAGCAGTACTTC. This chain connects TRBV20-1 to TRBJ2-7, with 13 bases identical to TRBD2. Germline CDR1 reads DFQATT; CDR2 reads SNEGSKA (reference sequence). The J segment lost 2 bases and the V segment lost 0 bases, leaving 7 bases of the junction unmatched. The CDR3 length is 17 residues.

This clonotype was counted only a few times. This sequence joins TRBV12-3 or TRBV12-4 and TRBJ2-3; no definite D call. This CDR3 is built from 12 residues. The V and J ends lost 0 bases and 7 bases respectively, with 5 bases between them. This CDR3 reads CASSLALYTQYF. The CDR3 nucleotides are TGTGCCAGCAGTTTAGCCCTTTATACGCAGTATTTT.

There are a few counts of this clonotype. This sequence joins TRBV4-3 and TRBJ2-1; D is ambiguous. The CDR3 has 13 residues. Germline-derived CDR1 and CDR2 are LGHNA and YSLEER. Trimming removed 1 base at V and 9 bases at J, with 10 bases between. The CDR3 reads CASSQVLGTEQFF. DNA for the CDR3: TGCGCCAGCAGCCAAGTGTTGGGAACTGAGCAGTTCTTC.

The chain links TRBV15 to TRBJ2-3; weak D call: TRBD2 (6 bases). CDR1 LNHNV and CDR2 YYDKDF come from the germline V gene (reference sequence). Trimming pared 1 base from V and 1 base from J, leaving 9 bases between. The CDR3 loop spans 15 amino acids. The CDR3 bases are TGTGCCACCAGCAGAGGACTAGGAGGCACAGATACGCAGTATTTT. Translated: CATSRGLGGTDTQYF.

The chain couples TRBV9 to TRBJ1-1; D unresolved. Germline V gene sequence: CDR1 SGDLS, CDR2 YYNGEE. The CDR3 runs 15 residues. V shed 4 bases and J shed 2 bases, with 15 bases lying between them. The CDR3 DNA follows: TGTGCCAGCAGCCCCACCGTCACATCAAACACTGAAGCTTTCTTT. Translating it yields CASSPTVTSNTEAFF.

The V gene is TRBV11-2, the J gene TRBJ2-7; 9 bases line up with TRBD1. Germline values: CDR1 SGHAT, CDR2 FQNNGV. V was clipped by 11 bases and J by 10 bases; unmatched bases: 12. CDR3 length: 12 residues. CDR3 in DNA: TGTGCCGCCTCCACGGGACAGGGTGGCCAGTACTTC. Translating gives CAASTGQGGQYF.